The 10 T cell receptor beta chains presented below share a single source sample, sequenced in a study of cytomegalovirus exposure and HLA in healthy donors. The PCR had 60 Vbeta and 13 Jbeta primers. Data came from immunoSEQ multiplex PCR; TCRdb stores just in-frame clones and leaves some out. The sample has roughly 150,000 clones; more than 60% are singletons. The sample consisted of PBMCs. All receptors derive from a man aged 18 to 30 in good health and CMV-seropositive.

The chain combines TRBV6-1 with TRBJ2-3; D not certain. The CDR3 contains 15 residues. Germline V gene sequence: CDR1 MNHNS, CDR2 SASEGT. Trimming pared 2 bases from V and 4 bases from J, leaving 13 bases between. Here the CDR3 reads CASSEFVVGADTQYF. For the CDR3, the DNA is TGTGCCAGCAGTGAATTCGTCGTGGGCGCAGATACGCAGTATTTT.

The chain uses TRBV7-2 and TRBJ2-7, with D unresolved. Trimming removed 1 base at V and 4 bases at J, with 5 bases between. The CDR3 loop spans 12 amino acids. Germline loops: CDR1 SGHTA, CDR2 FQGNSA. The CDR3 loop reads CASSLETYEQYF. In DNA form, the CDR3 reads TGTGCCAGCAGCTTAGAAACATACGAGCAGTACTTC.

The chain links TRBV5-1 to TRBJ2-2; 8 nucleotides match TRBD1. Germline V gene lookup returns CDR1 SGHRS and CDR2 YFSETQ. The ends lost 4 bases at V and 0 bases at J; junction bases unmatched: 11. This CDR3 comprises 18 residues. CDR3 loop: CASSTGQGTSANTGELFF. The CDR3 region has the DNA TGCGCCAGCAGCACCGGACAGGGAACCTCCGCGAACACCGGGGAGCTGTTTTTT.

J is TRBJ1-2 and V is TRBV28; unclear D gene. Germline lookup yields CDR1 MDHEN and CDR2 SYDVKM. This CDR3 has 13 amino acids. V lost 3 bases and J lost 2, with 7 bases in between. CDR3 amino acids: CASSFSRNYGYTF. CDR3 DNA sequence: TGTGCCAGCAGTTTCAGCAGGAACTATGGCTACACCTTC.

The J gene is TRBJ2-7, the V gene TRBV6-1; TRBD1 is a possible D gene (6 bases). CDR3 length: 15 residues. CDR1 and CDR2 from the germline V gene are MNHNS and SASEGT. V lost 3 bases, J lost 3 bases, and 15 bases lay in between. The CDR3 is CASSEEGGIGYEQYF. CDR3 in DNA: TGTGCCAGCAGTGAGGAAGGGGGTATAGGCTACGAGCAGTACTTC.

The chain recombines TRBV7-2 with TRBJ2-6; possible D gene TRBD2, 5 bases. V shed 6 bases and J shed 0 bases, with 9 bases lying between them. Germline CDR1 reads SGHTA; CDR2 reads FQGNSA. This CDR3 spans 15 amino acids. The CDR3 loop reads CASSHRGSGANVLTF. The CDR3 nucleotides read TGTGCCAGCAGTCACCGGGGCTCTGGGGCCAACGTCCTGACTTTC.

V is TRBV5-1 and J is TRBJ2-5, with 16 bases lining up with TRBD2. CDR3 length: 16 amino acids. Trimming took 4 bases from V and 3 from J; bases not matched to a gene: 3. CDR1 is SGHRS and CDR2 is YFSETQ in the germline V gene. This chain's CDR3 is CASSPGTSGREETQYF. CDR3 DNA sequence: TGCGCCAGCAGCCCGGGGACTAGCGGGAGGGAAGAGACCCAGTACTTC.

The J gene is TRBJ1-2, the V gene TRBV7-9; 7 positions match TRBD1. CDR1 and CDR2 from the germline V gene are SEHNR and FQNEAQ (reference sequence). V gave up 5 bases and J gave up 4 bases; unmatched junction bases: 4. The CDR3 contains 13 residues. The CDR3 sequence is CASSIGQAYGYTF. For the CDR3, the DNA is TGTGCCAGCAGCATAGGACAGGCCTATGGCTACACCTTC. Full variable domain (remainder filled in from reference TRBV7-9 and TRBJ1-2): DTGVSQNPRHKITKRGQNVTFRCDPISEHNRLYWYRQTLGQGPEFLTYFQNEAQLEKSRLLSDRFSAERPKGSFSTLEIQRTEQGDSAMYLCASSIGQAYGYTFGSGTRLTVV.

Details on this clone: Compared with germline, one end of the junction differs, possibly owing to a read error. The chain links TRBV7-8 to TRBJ2-1; TRBD2 agrees at 10 bases. Germline-derived CDR1 and CDR2 are SGHVS and FQNEAQ. This CDR3 spans 15 amino acids. The CDR3 here is CANSGLAVGSGEQFF. The CDR3 coding sequence is TGTGCCAACAGCGGACTAGCGGTTGGTAGTGGTGAGCAGTTCTTC.

The chain employs TRBV28 and TRBJ1-5; TRBD1 matches at 8 bases. This CDR3 region has 16 residues. Germline CDR1 is MDHEN and CDR2 is SYDVKM. The trim removed 7 bases at V and 5 bases at J, leaving 13 bases unmatched. The CDR3 region is CASTPGQAESYQPQHF. CDR3 DNA: TGTGCCAGCACCCCGGGACAGGCGGAAAGCTATCAGCCCCAGCATTTT.